This T cell receptor beta chain was identified in a study of early T cells in non-severe SARS-CoV-2 infection. As for the study in general: The sequenced material was bulk RNA from unsorted whole blood, and its chains were unpaired. Study-level points and caveats: Clonotype matching in VDJdb favored anti-spike CD8 responses and did not capture private and CD4 specificities.

The CDR3 is 15 amino acids. With 0 bases clipped from V and 8 bases from J, the junction kept 2 bases outside the gene matches. CDR1 and CDR2 (germline): MNHNS, SASEGT. Molecules of cDNA were individually given unique molecular identifiers that were attached to them. TCRdb redid the calling of the 5' RACE reads with MiXCR, one entry per CDR3 protein. The sample consists of 25,000 to 35,000 distinct CDR3 sequences, about 4.3% of them appearing once. In its sample, this clonotype was seen many times. Antigen: not known. The chain uses TRBV6-1 and TRBJ2-1; 12 positions agree with TRBD2. The specimen sequenced was whole blood. This clonotype was sampled from an adult who was a healthcare worker with PCR-confirmed SARS-CoV-2 infection or an uninfected control (not recorded which). CDR3 nucleotide sequence: TGTGCCAGCAGTGAAGCGACTAGCGGGGGTTATGAGCAGTTCTTC. It specifies CASSEATSGGYEQFF.